These 21 T cell receptor beta chains were sequenced from one sample in a study of breast tumors, draining lymph nodes, adjacent tissues. Samples came from axillary lymph nodes draining the breast cancer. TCRdb re-derived calls from the multiplex PCR reads in MiXCR, one entry per CDR3 protein. The sample shows around 230,000 distinct CDR3 sequences, about 34% of them seen only once. The sample was axillary lymph node tissue. The receptors shown here come from a female donor with breast cancer. Some clones in this sample may be carry-over from other donors' samples.

The chain carries TRBV19 and TRBJ1-5; tentative D call: TRBD1 (6 bases). Trimming removed 4 bases from V and 3 bases from J, with 22 bases in between. The germline V gene has CDR1 LNHDA and CDR2 SQIVND (reference sequence). The CDR3 is made up of 18 amino acids. The CDR3 DNA is TGTGCCAGTAGTAGTCCGGCTTTTGGGACAAAGAACAATCAGCCCCAGCATTTT. Its translation is CASSSPAFGTKNNQPQHF.

This clonotype was observed many times. The gene calls are TRBV6-6 and TRBJ1-2; D call uncertain. V was pared by 2 bases and J by 4 bases, with 8 bases between. Germline CDR1 is MNHNY and CDR2 is SVGAGI (reference sequence). CDR3 length: 13 amino acids. For the CDR3, the DNA is TGTGCCAGCAGTTACGGCTCTTTCTATGGCTACACCTTC. It encodes CASSYGSFYGYTF.

This clonotype was seen at least ten times. The chain is built from TRBV11-2 and TRBJ2-3; D gene uncertain. The germline V and J ends were trimmed by 2 bases and 2 bases, with 14 bases remaining between them. This CDR3 contains 16 residues. Germline CDR1 is SGHAT and CDR2 is FQNNGV. CDR3 coding DNA: TGTGCCAGCAGCTTAAAGATCGACACCTCCACAGATACGCAGTATTTT. Its protein is CASSLKIDTSTDTQYF. The whole variable domain, filled in from reference TRBV11-2 and TRBJ2-3, reads EAGVAQSPRYKIIEKRQSVAFWCNPISGHATLYWYQQILGQGPKLLIQFQNNGVVDDSQLPKDRFSAERLKGVDSTLKIQPAKLEDSAVYLCASSLKIDTSTDTQYFGPGTRLTVL.

The J gene is TRBJ2-2, the V gene TRBV14; TRBD2 might be the D (6 bases). The CDR3 is 14 residues long. Trimming stripped 5 bases from V and 7 bases from J, with 14 bases between. Germline CDR1 and CDR2: SGHDN and FVKESK. CDR3 protein: CASSSPGLFGELFF. CDR3 DNA: TGTGCCAGCAGCTCCCCGGGACTGTTCGGGGAGCTGTTTTTT.

This clonotype has a count of ten or more. V usage is TRBV7-9 and J usage is TRBJ1-5, with no clear D. The CDR3 extends over 14 amino acids. Per the germline V gene, CDR1 is SEHNR and CDR2 is FQNEAQ (reference sequence). V shed 1 base and J shed 1 base, with 5 bases lying between them. The CDR3 DNA reads TGTGCCAGCAGCTTAGAAGTGAGCAATCAGCCCCAGCATTTT. As protein: CASSLEVSNQPQHF.

Ten or more counts support this clonotype. V usage is TRBV24-1 and J usage is TRBJ2-7; 8 nucleotides align to TRBD2. Germline-derived CDR1 and CDR2 are KGHDR and SFDVKD. This CDR3 is 14 amino acids long. Trimming at V came to 6 bases and at J to 2 bases, leaving 5 bases not matched to a gene. The CDR3: CATSRSGGPYEQYF. CDR3 DNA: TGTGCCACCAGTAGGAGCGGGGGACCCTACGAGCAGTACTTC.

The sample holds many counts of this clonotype. Since a much larger clone is just one base distant, this may be a read error. V gene TRBV20-1 combines with J gene TRBJ2-1; TRBD2 matches at 14 bases. The germline V gene encodes CDR1 DFQATT and CDR2 SNEGSKA (reference sequence). The CDR3 has 14 residues. V gave up 4 bases and J gave up 10 bases; unmatched junction bases: 6. The CDR3 nucleotides are TGCAGTGCTATCGGGACTAGCGGGAGAGCGGAGCAGTTCTTC. It codes for CSAIGTSGRAEQFF.

This clonotype appeared many times. This chain uses TRBV6-1 with TRBJ1-2; 7 bases match TRBD1. V was pared by 3 bases and J by 3 bases, with 10 bases of the junction left unmatched. Germline values: CDR1 MNHNS, CDR2 SASEGT. This CDR3 is 16 amino acids long. CDR3 in amino acids: CASSDQRRDRYYGYTF. The CDR3 DNA sequence: TGTGCCAGCAGTGACCAAAGAAGGGACAGATACTATGGCTACACCTTC.

There are many counts of this clonotype. V gene TRBV20-1 combines with J gene TRBJ1-2, with D possibly TRBD1 on 6 matching bases. This CDR3 has 12 amino acids. Per the germline V gene, CDR1 is DFQATT and CDR2 is SNEGSKA (reference sequence). V was shortened by 3 bases and J by 8 bases, with 13 bases between the two germline ends. This CDR3 reads CSASGQGWGYTF. In nucleotides, the CDR3 is TGCAGTGCTAGTGGGCAGGGGTGGGGCTACACCTTC.

V usage is TRBV18 and J usage is TRBJ2-5, with D unclear. Per the germline V gene, CDR1 is KGHSH and CDR2 is LQKENI. The CDR3 has 14 amino acids. The V end was cut by 5 bases, the J end by 5 bases, with 15 bases between. CDR3 bases: TGTGCCAGCTCATCTCCCGGACGGATGGAGACCCAGTACTTC. This codes for CASSSPGRMETQYF.

There are a few counts of this clonotype. The rearrangement uses TRBV15 and TRBJ2-1, with TRBD1 identical over 7 bases. This CDR3 has 17 residues. The V and J ends lost 3 bases and 4 bases, in that order; junction bases with no gene match: 12. CDR1 is LNHNV and CDR2 is YYDKDF in the germline V gene (reference sequence). The CDR3 loop is CATSSEGAAGGYNEQFF. CDR3 DNA sequence: TGTGCCACCAGCAGTGAGGGGGCAGCAGGTGGATACAATGAGCAGTTCTTC.

The V gene is TRBV5-6, the J gene TRBJ2-7, with a weak D call TRBD1 (5 bases). The germline gives CDR1 SGHDT, CDR2 YYEEEE. CDR3 length: 16 residues. V lost 2 bases and J 1 base, leaving 16 bases between the germline ends. For the CDR3, the DNA is TGTGCCAGCAGCTTCCTTGACAGAGGAACGTCCTACGAGCAGTACGTC. Translating it yields CASSFLDRGTSYEQYV.

The table lists this clonotype with many counts. The genes are TRBV9 and TRBJ1-3, with TRBD1 as a possible D gene (5 bases). This CDR3 spans 17 amino acids. Deletions cut 0 bases from V and 0 bases from J, with 13 bases between. The germline CDR1 and CDR2 sequences are SGDLS and YYNGEE. CDR3 nucleotide sequence: TGTGCCAGCAGCGTAGTGGGCAGGGCCTCCTCTGGAAACACCATATATTTT. Amino acids: CASSVVGRASSGNTIYF.

In this sample, this clonotype turned up many times. The chain uses TRBV14 and TRBJ2-3; D gene ambiguous. The CDR3 is made up of 17 amino acids. The ends were cut back, 0 bases at V and 0 bases at J, with 13 bases in the middle. Germline-derived CDR1 and CDR2 are SGHDN and FVKESK. The CDR3 DNA reads TGTGCCAGCAGCCAAGATGCGGCAGGAACTAGCACAGATACGCAGTATTTT. Its protein product is CASSQDAAGTSTDTQYF.

About this clonotype itself: A read error may produce the germline difference seen at one junction end. The chain joins TRBV3-1 to TRBJ1-2; D not certain. The CDR3 runs to 15 residues. The germline gives CDR1 LGHDT, CDR2 YNNKEL (reference sequence). The CDR3: CASSQGLSVPYGYIF. CDR3 nucleotides: TGTGCCAGCAGCCAAGGACTCTCCGTACCTTATGGCTACATCTTC.

This chain uses TRBV7-2 with TRBJ2-1, with TRBD1 as a possible D gene (7 bases). Trimming removed 6 bases at V and 8 bases at J, with 29 bases between. Germline V gene data show CDR1 as SGHTA and CDR2 as FQGNSA. This CDR3 comprises 18 residues. The CDR3, as DNA: TGTGCCAGCAGACCCGGGACTCCACCGACAGGGAATTTGCATGAGCAGTTCTTC. Amino acid sequence: CASRPGTPPTGNLHEQFF.

The rearrangement uses TRBV19 and TRBJ1-6; D is unresolved. V lost 7 bases to trimming and J lost 13 bases, with 23 bases between them. Germline-derived CDR1 and CDR2 are LNHDA and SQIVND (reference sequence). The CDR3 consists of 15 residues. The CDR3 protein is CASTSYPGSHQPLHF. The CDR3 region has the DNA TGTGCCAGTACCTCATACCCCGGGTCCCATCAGCCCCTCCACTTT.

The CDR3, as DNA: TGTGCCACCAGCAGAGAGCCGGCGGGACAGGGTCTCTACAATGAGCAGTTCTTC. Its translation is CATSREPAGQGLYNEQFF. The gene calls are TRBV15 and TRBJ2-1, with TRBD1 matching 9 bases. V shed 0 bases, J shed 3 bases, and the junction held 9 bases outside the gene matches. Germline CDR1 is LNHNV and CDR2 is YYDKDF (reference sequence). This CDR3 region has 18 residues.

A note on this clonotype: Given a much more abundant clone one base away, this may be a read error. The chain uses TRBV24-1 and TRBJ2-3; D uncertain. V was pared by 7 bases and J by 4 bases, with 5 bases between. The CDR3 extends over 11 amino acids. Germline CDR1 is KGHDR and CDR2 is SFDVKD. The CDR3 reads CATSFPDTQYF. In nucleotides, the CDR3 is TGTGCCACCAGCTTTCCAGATACGCAGTATTTT.

This clonotype was counted ten times or more. J is TRBJ1-2 and V is TRBV7-8; D perhaps matches TRBD1 (5 bases). This CDR3 has 14 residues. V lost 4 bases and J lost 4, with 13 bases in between. Germline CDR1 is SGHVS and CDR2 is FQNEAQ. CDR3 in amino acids: CASSSRGLGYGYTF. CDR3 DNA: TGTGCCAGCAGCTCCCGGGGCCTAGGCTATGGCTACACCTTC.

There are many counts of this clonotype. This rearrangement joins TRBV24-1 to TRBJ1-2; D unclear. The CDR3 is 11 amino acids. The V gene lost 3 bases and the J gene lost 4 bases, with 2 bases spanning the gap. CDR1 and CDR2 from the germline V gene are KGHDR and SFDVKD. The DNA of the CDR3 is TGTGCCACCAGTGATAGCTATGGCTACACCTTC. As protein: CATSDSYGYTF.